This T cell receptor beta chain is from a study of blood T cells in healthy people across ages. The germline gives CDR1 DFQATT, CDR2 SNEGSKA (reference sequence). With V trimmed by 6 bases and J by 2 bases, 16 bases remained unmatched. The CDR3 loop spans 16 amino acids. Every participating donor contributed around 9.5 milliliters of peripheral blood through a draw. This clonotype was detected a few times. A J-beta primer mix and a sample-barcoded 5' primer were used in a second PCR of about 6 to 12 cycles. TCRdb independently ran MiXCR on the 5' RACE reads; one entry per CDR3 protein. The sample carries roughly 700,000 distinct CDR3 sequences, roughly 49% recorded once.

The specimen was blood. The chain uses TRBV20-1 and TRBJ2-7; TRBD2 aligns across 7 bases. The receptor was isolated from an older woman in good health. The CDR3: CSAPQGMLAETYEQYF. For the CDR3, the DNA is TGCAGTGCCCCGCAGGGAATGCTAGCGGAGACCTACGAGCAGTACTTC.